This T cell receptor (beta chain) comes out of a study of T-cell memory formation after mild COVID-19. CDR3 length equals 14 residues. V was shortened by 2 bases and J by 3 bases, with 10 bases between the two germline ends. The V gene's germline CDR1 is MRHNA and CDR2 SNTAGT. TCRdb itself ran the 5' RACE reads through MiXCR, one entry per CDR3 protein. This sample carries hundreds of thousands of distinct CDR3 sequences, about 20% of them seen once, and the ten largest clones take approximately 13%. The chain joins TRBV6-4 to TRBJ1-1; a weak D match, TRBD1 (5 bases). The clonotype originates from an adult woman who had mild COVID-19 (a few samples of this study predate the infection). Cell type and time point are not known. Sequenced: PBMCs or a T cell subset sorted from them (not recorded which). CDR3 in amino acids: CASSDGGDHTEAFF. The CDR3 coding sequence is TGTGCCAGCAGTGACGGTGGGGACCACACTGAAGCTTTCTTT.